One and the same sample provided the 28 T cell receptor beta chains below, sequenced in a study of cytomegalovirus exposure and HLA in healthy donors. Method: immunoSEQ multiplex PCR; TCRdb's copy keeps in-frame clones and lacks some. In the table there are fewer than 200,000 clones, 85% of which are singletons. Source material: PBMCs. Receptors were obtained from a man aged 18 to 29 in good health and CMV-seropositive.

For the CDR3, the DNA is TGCGCCAGCAGCGAGGGACAGGGCGAGCAGTACTTC. This translates into CASSEGQGEQYF. The V gene is TRBV5-1, the J gene TRBJ2-7, with 9 bases lining up with TRBD1. Germline CDR1 reads SGHRS; CDR2 reads YFSETQ. The CDR3 totals 12 residues. V was clipped by 4 bases and J by 6 bases; unmatched bases: 2.

The V call is TRBV5-1, the J call TRBJ2-5, with TRBD2 matching 14 bases. Trimming at V came to 4 bases and at J to 5 bases, leaving 7 bases not matched to a gene. CDR1 and CDR2 (germline): SGHRS, YFSETQ. This CDR3 is built from 16 residues. The CDR3 sequence: CASSTRTSGRLETQYF. CDR3 DNA: TGCGCCAGCAGCACCCGGACTAGCGGGAGGCTGGAGACCCAGTACTTC.

The J gene is TRBJ1-2, the V gene TRBV6-5; TRBD1 agrees at 7 bases. J lost 0 bases, V lost 0 bases, and 4 bases had no gene match. The CDR3 contains 16 residues. Germline assignment: CDR1 MNHEY and CDR2 SVGAGI. The CDR3 here is CASSYSIGGANYGYTF. The DNA for the CDR3 is TGTGCCAGCAGTTACTCGATAGGGGGCGCTAACTATGGCTACACCTTC.

The rearrangement uses TRBV4-1 and TRBJ1-2; no firm D call. Per the germline V gene, CDR1 is MGHRA and CDR2 is YSYEKL. This CDR3 has 16 residues. V lost 5 bases, J lost 0 bases, and 16 bases lay in between. CDR3 loop: CASSEPPGYTNYGYTF. The CDR3 DNA reads TGCGCCAGCAGCGAACCCCCGGGGTATACTAACTATGGCTACACCTTC.

The J gene is TRBJ2-7, the V gene TRBV11-2, with 8 bases matching TRBD1. Trimming at V came to 5 bases and at J to 2 bases, leaving 5 bases not matched to a gene. Germline CDR1 SGHAT, CDR2 FQNNGV. The CDR3 contains 14 residues. CDR3 sequence reads: CASSIQTGAYEQYF. The CDR3 bases are TGTGCCAGCAGCATTCAGACAGGGGCCTACGAGCAGTACTTC. The whole variable domain, remainder taken from reference TRBV11-2 and TRBJ2-7, is EAGVAQSPRYKIIEKRQSVAFWCNPISGHATLYWYQQILGQGPKLLIQFQNNGVVDDSQLPKDRFSAERLKGVDSTLKIQPAKLEDSAVYLCASSIQTGAYEQYFGPGTRLTVT.

The CDR3 DNA is TGCGCCAGCAAACCAGGGGGGTCGAACACCGGGGAGCTGTTTTTT. Encoded protein: CASKPGGSNTGELFF. The V and J genes are TRBV5-1 and TRBJ2-2; D may be TRBD1 (7 bases). The germline V and J ends were trimmed by 6 bases and 0 bases, with 12 bases remaining between them. The CDR3 is made up of 15 amino acids. The V gene's germline CDR1 is SGHRS and CDR2 YFSETQ.

The chain uses TRBV5-6 and TRBJ2-3; 10 bases are a match to TRBD2. This CDR3 is 17 amino acids long. Germline CDR1 reads SGHDT; CDR2 reads YYEEEE. The ends lost 4 bases at V and 1 base at J; junction bases unmatched: 9. As DNA, the CDR3 is TGTGCCAGCAGCCGAATAGCCGGGACTAGCGGCACAGATACGCAGTATTTT. It codes for CASSRIAGTSGTDTQYF.

The V gene is TRBV5-1, the J gene TRBJ1-1; D may be TRBD1 (6 bases). Germline V CDR1 and CDR2: SGHRS, YFSETQ. CDR3 size: 14 residues. V dropped 1 base and J dropped 3 bases, with 10 bases sitting between them. The CDR3 region is CASSLSGDDTEAFF. For the CDR3, the DNA is TGCGCCAGCAGCTTGTCAGGGGATGACACTGAAGCTTTCTTT.

The V gene is TRBV5-1, the J gene TRBJ2-1, with D unclear. Germline values: CDR1 SGHRS, CDR2 YFSETQ. With 4 bases removed from V and 0 bases from J, the gap between germline ends came to 8 bases. The CDR3 has 14 residues. Here the CDR3 DNA reads TGCGCCAGCAGCGGGCTTAGCTCCTACAATGAGCAGTTCTTC. Residues: CASSGLSSYNEQFF.

This clone was picked up a small number of times. The rearrangement links TRBV28 to TRBJ1-2, with D tentatively TRBD1 (5 bases). V lost 4 bases, J lost 5 bases, and 20 bases lay in between. CDR1 is MDHEN and CDR2 is SYDVKM in the germline V gene. This CDR3 spans 16 amino acids. CDR3 sequence reads: CASSSLRGKGPYGYTF. The CDR3 region has the DNA TGTGCCAGCAGTTCCCTCCGGGGGAAGGGACCTTATGGCTACACCTTC.

The chain is built from TRBV10-3 and TRBJ2-3; 7 bases match TRBD1. The ends lost 6 bases at V and 4 bases at J; junction bases unmatched: 4. The CDR3 loop spans 13 amino acids. Germline CDR1 reads ENHRY; CDR2 reads SYGVKD. The CDR3 region has the DNA TGTGCCATCAGCACAGGGGACGCAGATACGCAGTATTTT. Protein: CAISTGDADTQYF.

The V and J genes are TRBV10-2 and TRBJ2-2; D is ambiguous. The V end was cut by 3 bases, the J end by 4 bases, with 6 bases between. This CDR3 has 13 residues. Germline CDR1 and CDR2: WSHSY and SAAADI. For the CDR3, the DNA is TGCGCCAGCAGTGAAGCTCTCACCGGGGAGCTGTTTTTT. Protein product: CASSEALTGELFF.

The rearrangement links TRBV4-1 to TRBJ2-1, with 13 bases that match TRBD2. J gave up 6 bases and V 4 bases, and 6 bases lay outside the gene matches. Germline assignment: CDR1 MGHRA and CDR2 YSYEKL. This CDR3 contains 16 residues. CDR3 sequence (DNA): TGCGCCAGCAGCCGCCACACTAGCGGGAGGGCCAATGAGCAGTTCTTC. Its translation: CASSRHTSGRANEQFF.

V is TRBV30 and J is TRBJ2-7; D uncertain. CDR3 length equals 12 residues. Germline CDR1 and CDR2: GTSNPN and SVGIG (reference sequence). V gave up 2 bases and J gave up 6 bases, with 11 bases separating them. CDR3 amino acids: CAWSRSQAEQYF. The CDR3 nucleotides are TGTGCCTGGAGTCGCTCTCAAGCCGAGCAGTACTTC.

The chain combines TRBV6-1 with TRBJ1-2; possible D gene TRBD1, 6 bases. CDR1 is MNHNS, CDR2 SASEGT, per germline. This CDR3 is built from 15 residues. Trimming cost V 3 bases and J 0 bases, with 11 bases left between them. CDR3 amino acids: CASSDRAGANYGYTF. The CDR3 nucleotides are TGTGCCAGCAGTGATAGGGCAGGGGCTAACTATGGCTACACCTTC.

V gene TRBV10-3 combines with J gene TRBJ1-4, with TRBD1 matching 9 bases. The CDR3 is made up of 15 amino acids. V lost 2 bases to trimming and J lost 5 bases; unmatched junction nucleotides: 3. The V gene's germline CDR1 is ENHRY and CDR2 SYGVKD. As DNA, the CDR3 is TGTGCCATCAGTGAGGGGACAGGGACAAATGAAAAACTGTTTTTT. Translation gives CAISEGTGTNEKLFF.

The chain joins TRBV7-8 to TRBJ2-5; 15 bases fit TRBD2. V lost 7 bases to trimming and J lost 4 bases; unmatched junction nucleotides: 7. Germline lookup yields CDR1 SGHVS and CDR2 FQNEAQ. The CDR3 length is 16 residues. The CDR3 nucleotides are TGTGCCAGCATCAAACCGGGACTAGCGGGAGGAGAGACCCAGTACTTC. This sequence encodes CASIKPGLAGGETQYF.

As concerns this clone: The identical CDR3 is also encoded by other nucleotide sequences in the sample. The chain uses TRBV5-1 and TRBJ2-5; 7 nucleotides match TRBD1. V dropped 4 bases and J dropped 4; count of bases not matched to a gene: 4. This CDR3 is built from 13 residues. In germline, CDR1 is SGHRS, CDR2 YFSETQ. CDR3 nucleotides: TGCGCCAGCAGCCCCTACAGGGGAGAGACCCAGTACTTC. It is translated as CASSPYRGETQYF.

This chain connects TRBV5-1 to TRBJ2-1; possibly TRBD2 for D (5 bases). The germline V gene encodes CDR1 SGHRS and CDR2 YFSETQ. This CDR3 contains 14 residues. The V end lost 2 bases, the J end lost 7 bases, and 13 bases lay between the germline ends. The CDR3 nucleotides read TGCGCCAGCAGCTTCGCAGCGGTAGAGAATGAGCAGTTCTTC. Encoded protein: CASSFAAVENEQFF.

V is TRBV6-5 and J is TRBJ2-5, with D possibly matching TRBD1 (6 bases). Germline CDR1 reads MNHEY; CDR2 reads SVGAGI. The length of the CDR3 is 15 residues. V lost 6 bases, J lost 0 bases, and 14 bases lay in between. The CDR3: CASRISQGHQETQYF. The CDR3 region has the DNA TGTGCCAGCAGAATCTCGCAGGGGCACCAAGAGACCCAGTACTTC.

CDR3 in amino acids: CASSEYGGGTEAFF. The CDR3 nucleotides are TGTGCCAGCAGTGAATATGGCGGGGGCACTGAAGCTTTCTTT. The chain uses TRBV25-1 and TRBJ1-1, with D perhaps matching TRBD1 (5 bases). The V gene's germline CDR1 is MGHDK and CDR2 SYGVNS. The CDR3 runs to 14 residues. Deletions cut 0 bases from V and 4 bases from J, with 9 bases between. Supplemented by reference TRBV25-1 and TRBJ1-1, the full variable domain reads EADIYQTPRYLVIGTGKKITLECSQTMGHDKMYWYQQDPGMELHLIHYSYGVNSTEKGDLSSESTVSRIRTEHFPLTLESARPSHTSQYLCASSEYGGGTEAFFGQGTRLTVV.

This chain uses TRBV27 with TRBJ2-7; TRBD2 agrees at 8 bases. The CDR3 has 14 amino acids. Looked up from germline, CDR1 is MNHEY and CDR2 is SMNVEV (reference sequence). The V segment lost 5 bases and the J segment 3 bases; nucleotides outside the gene matches: 6. This CDR3 is CASSPGLALYEQYF. As DNA, the CDR3 is TGTGCCAGCAGTCCAGGACTAGCTCTCTACGAGCAGTACTTC.

This sequence joins TRBV19 and TRBJ2-7; 10 bases align to TRBD1. The CDR3 has 15 amino acids. CDR1 is LNHDA and CDR2 is SQIVND in the germline V gene (reference sequence). V trimming: 1 base; J trimming: 3 bases; junction bases outside the gene matches: 3. The CDR3 DNA reads TGTGCCAGTAGTATAGGACGGACAGGGGGCTACGAGCAGTACTTC. It encodes CASSIGRTGGYEQYF.

The chain has TRBV10-2 and TRBJ1-2; TRBD1 matches at 8 bases. V trimming: 7 bases; J trimming: 3 bases; junction bases outside the gene matches: 4. The CDR3 has 13 residues. Germline values: CDR1 WSHSY, CDR2 SAAADI. The DNA for the CDR3 is TGCGCCAGCAACAGGGGGGGAGACTATGGCTACACCTTC. Translating gives CASNRGGDYGYTF.

This clone was counted only a few times. V gene TRBV2 combines with J gene TRBJ2-3, with TRBD2 identical over 12 bases. The length of the CDR3 is 15 residues. The germline V gene encodes CDR1 SNHLY and CDR2 FYNNEI. V lost 5 bases and J lost 6; bases outside the gene matches: 6. CDR3 sequence reads: CASSQGLAGTDTQYF. The CDR3 DNA reads as TGTGCCAGCAGTCAAGGACTAGCGGGAACTGATACGCAGTATTTT.

The CDR3 DNA is TGCGCCAGCAGCCTCTCAAGGGCGGGGAGTGGAAACACCATATATTTT. As protein: CASSLSRAGSGNTIYF. This sequence joins TRBV4-1 and TRBJ1-3, with unresolved D. The CDR3 runs to 16 residues. Trimming took 4 bases from V and 3 from J, leaving 16 bases between them. Per germline, CDR1 MGHRA and CDR2 YSYEKL.

This chain connects TRBV6-5 to TRBJ1-2; D is perhaps TRBD1 (6 bases). The CDR3 spans 16 residues. Germline CDR1 is MNHEY and CDR2 is SVGAGI. Trimming cost V 0 bases and J 8 bases, with 19 bases left between them. The CDR3 region is CASSYSGTRGLGGYTF. CDR3 sequence (DNA): TGTGCCAGCAGTTACTCCGGGACAAGGGGGTTAGGGGGCTACACCTTC.

The CDR3 DNA sequence: TGTGCCAGCAGCCCACAGGGTACTGGGGCCAACGTCCTGACTTTC. Translation: CASSPQGTGANVLTF. This chain connects TRBV7-9 to TRBJ2-6, with D tentatively TRBD1 (6 bases). Per the germline V gene, CDR1 is SEHNR and CDR2 is FQNEAQ (reference sequence). Trimming shortened V by 5 bases and J by 2 bases, and 10 bases separated the two germline ends. The CDR3 is 15 residues long.